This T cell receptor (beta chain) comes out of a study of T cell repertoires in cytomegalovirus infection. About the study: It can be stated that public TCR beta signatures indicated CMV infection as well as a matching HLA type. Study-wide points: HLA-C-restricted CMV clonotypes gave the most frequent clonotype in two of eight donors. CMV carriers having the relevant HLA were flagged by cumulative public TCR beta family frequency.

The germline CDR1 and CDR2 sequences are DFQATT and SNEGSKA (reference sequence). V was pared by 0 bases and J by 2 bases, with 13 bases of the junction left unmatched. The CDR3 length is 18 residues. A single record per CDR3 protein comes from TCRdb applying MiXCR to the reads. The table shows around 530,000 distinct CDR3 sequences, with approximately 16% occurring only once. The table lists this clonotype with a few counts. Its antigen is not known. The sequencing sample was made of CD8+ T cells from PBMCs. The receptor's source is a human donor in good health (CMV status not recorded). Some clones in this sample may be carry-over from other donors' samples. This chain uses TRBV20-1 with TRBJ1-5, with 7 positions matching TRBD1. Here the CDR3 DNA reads TGCAGTGCTAGAGATCGCCAGGGGGGGGATCGGGGCAATCAGCCCCAGCATTTT. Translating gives CSARDRQGGDRGNQPQHF.